The 15 T cell receptor beta chains below were found in one sample sequenced in a study of radiotherapy plus CTLA-4 blockade in lung cancer. This table comes from immunoSEQ multiplex PCR, and its TCRdb copy is limited to in-frame clones, with some not included. The repertoire includes approximately 77,000 clones, 60% to 85% of them detected once, and 20% to 25% sits in the top ten. Sequences were derived from peripheral blood, sampled from a patient treated with radiotherapy plus ipilimumab. These receptors all come from a human donor with non-small cell lung cancer whose response to radiotherapy plus ipilimumab could not be evaluated. Some clones in this sample may be carry-over from other donors' samples.

This chain connects TRBV5-1 to TRBJ2-7; D may be TRBD1 (6 bases). V was cut by 4 bases and J by 3 bases, with 17 bases left in between. Germline CDR1 reads SGHRS; CDR2 reads YFSETQ. The CDR3 sequence is 15 residues long. CDR3 bases: TGCGCCAGCAGCGCGCAGGGGTCGGGCTACTACGAGCAGTACTTC. Translated: CASSAQGSGYYEQYF.

The chain has TRBV29-1 and TRBJ2-7; unclear D gene. Germline CDR1 SQVTM, CDR2 ANQGSEA. The CDR3 contains 12 residues. The V end was cut by 6 bases, the J end by 4 bases, with 13 bases between. CDR3 in amino acids: CSVKGVAYEQYF. For the CDR3, the DNA is TGCAGCGTCAAAGGCGTAGCTTACGAGCAGTACTTC.

The chain carries TRBV7-8 and TRBJ1-5; unclear D gene. CDR3 length: 15 amino acids. V was trimmed by 1 base and J by 0 bases, leaving 7 bases between them. Germline values: CDR1 SGHVS, CDR2 FQNEAQ. The CDR3 DNA sequence: TGTGCCAGCAGCTTAGGACTGTATAGCAATCAGCCCCAGCATTTT. Protein product: CASSLGLYSNQPQHF. Filled out from reference TRBV7-8 and TRBJ1-5, the complete variable domain reads GAGVSQSPRYKVAKRGQDVALRCDPISGHVSLFWYQQALGQGPEFLTYFQNEAQLDKSGLPSDRFFAERPEGSVSTLKIQRTQQEDSAVYLCASSLGLYSNQPQHFGDGTRLSIL.

This sequence joins TRBV28 and TRBJ2-7, with D perhaps matching TRBD1 (5 bases). The CDR3 is 16 amino acids. Germline V gives CDR1 MDHEN, CDR2 SYDVKM. V was pared by 2 bases and J by 1 base, with 15 bases between. In nucleotides, the CDR3 is TGTGCCAGCAGTTTAATCCCGTCGGCAGGGTCCTACGAGCAGTACTTC. This gives the protein CASSLIPSAGSYEQYF. Supplemented by reference TRBV28 and TRBJ2-7, the full variable domain reads DVKVTQSSRYLVKRTGEKVFLECVQDMDHENMFWYRQDPGLGLRLIYFSYDVKMKEKGDIPEGYSVSREKKERFSLILESASTNQTSMYLCASSLIPSAGSYEQYFGPGTRLTVT.

In its sample, this clone was seen once. The rearrangement uses TRBV28 and TRBJ1-5; the D gene is possibly TRBD1 (5 bases). From germline, CDR1 is MDHEN and CDR2 SYDVKM. With 5 bases removed from V and 7 bases from J, the gap between germline ends came to 15 bases. The CDR3 has 14 residues. The CDR3 coding sequence is TGTGCCAGCAGTACGGACACCAGCGGGCAGCCCCAGCATTTT. As protein: CASSTDTSGQPQHF.

The V call is TRBV19, the J call TRBJ2-3; 9 nucleotides match TRBD1. The germline V gene encodes CDR1 LNHDA and CDR2 SQIVND (reference sequence). The ends lost 3 bases at V and 8 bases at J; junction bases unmatched: 9. CDR3 size: 15 residues. As DNA, the CDR3 is TGTGCCAGTAGTATCAGGGGACAGGGTAGAATTACGCAGTATTTT. Translation gives CASSIRGQGRITQYF.

There are a few counts of this clone. This chain uses TRBV7-6 with TRBJ1-4, with 11 bases identical to TRBD1. Trimming removed 5 bases from V and 3 bases from J; junction bases left unmatched: 5. Germline V CDR1 and CDR2: SGHVS, FNYEAQ. The length of the CDR3 is 16 residues. The CDR3 DNA sequence: TGTGCCAGCAGCCCAGGACAGGGGGCTTCTAATGAAAAACTGTTTTTT. Translated, it gives CASSPGQGASNEKLFF. The entire variable domain, with the rest obtained from reference TRBV7-6 and TRBJ1-4, is as follows: GAGVSQSPRYKVTKRGQDVALRCDPISGHVSLYWYRQALGQGPEFLTYFNYEAQQDKSGLPNDRFSAERPEGSISTLTIQRTEQRDSAMYRCASSPGQGASNEKLFFGSGTQLSVL.

This clone was picked up one time. V usage is TRBV27 and J usage is TRBJ2-6, with TRBD1 matching over 9 bases. Trimming at V came to 6 bases and at J to 0 bases, leaving 6 bases not matched to a gene. Looked up from germline, CDR1 is MNHEY and CDR2 is SMNVEV (reference sequence). The CDR3 length is 17 residues. CDR3 in amino acids: CASRSGTGISGANVLTF. CDR3 DNA sequence: TGTGCCAGCAGATCCGGGACAGGGATCTCTGGGGCCAACGTCCTGACTTTC.

Only a few counts were recorded for this clone. J is TRBJ2-7 and V is TRBV2; 7 nucleotides line up with TRBD1. The trim removed 5 bases at V and 2 bases at J, leaving 9 bases unmatched. CDR3 length equals 15 residues. The germline V gene has CDR1 SNHLY and CDR2 FYNNEI. DNA of the CDR3: TGTGCCAGCAGTCTATACCGGGACAGAGCCTACGAGCAGTACTTC. It specifies CASSLYRDRAYEQYF.

The V and J genes are TRBV5-4 and TRBJ1-2; 10 bases match TRBD1. Germline values: CDR1 SGHNT, CDR2 YYREEE (reference sequence). V trimming: 2 bases; J trimming: 5 bases; junction bases outside the gene matches: 6. The CDR3 is 15 residues long. CDR3 protein: CASSFGTGAEYGYTF. CDR3 coding DNA: TGTGCCAGCAGCTTTGGGACAGGGGCAGAATATGGCTACACCTTC.

This clone was recorded only once. The chain employs TRBV5-1 and TRBJ2-1; TRBD2 matches at 8 bases. The V gene end was trimmed by 3 bases and the J gene end by 4 bases; junction bases not matched to a gene: 6. Germline CDR1 is SGHRS and CDR2 is YFSETQ. The CDR3 length is 15 residues. The CDR3 loop is CASSSGTSGYNEQFF. The CDR3 DNA follows: TGCGCCAGCAGCTCCGGGACTAGTGGTTACAATGAGCAGTTCTTC.

V usage is TRBV6-5 and J usage is TRBJ1-3; D not resolved. Looked up from germline, CDR1 is MNHEY and CDR2 is SVGAGI. The CDR3 runs to 13 residues. Between the trimmed V and J ends, which lost 0 bases and 4 bases, there was a span of 4 bases. The CDR3 spells CASSYSQGNTIYF. The CDR3 DNA sequence: TGTGCCAGCAGTTACTCCCAAGGAAACACCATATATTTT.

This clone was detected once. The chain combines TRBV18 with TRBJ2-3, with 11 bases matching TRBD1. There are 16 residues in the CDR3. V trimming: 2 bases; J trimming: 3 bases; junction bases outside the gene matches: 4. CDR1 KGHSH and CDR2 LQKENI come from the germline V gene. The CDR3 region is CASSPRGQGATDTQYF. As DNA, the CDR3 is TGTGCCAGCTCACCAAGAGGACAGGGGGCGACAGATACGCAGTATTTT. Full variable domain (remainder filled in from reference TRBV18 and TRBJ2-3): NAGVMQNPRHLVRRRGQEARLRCSPMKGHSHVYWYRQLPEEGLKFMVYLQKENIIDESGMPKERFSAEFPKEGPSILRIQQVVRGDSAAYFCASSPRGQGATDTQYFGPGTRLTVL.

This chain uses TRBV5-1 with TRBJ2-7; possibly TRBD2 for D (6 bases). The CDR3 is 14 residues long. CDR1 is SGHRS, CDR2 YFSETQ, per germline. Between the trimmed V and J ends, which lost 5 bases and 2 bases, there was a span of 14 bases. The CDR3 here is CASRAGTGTYEQYF. The CDR3 bases are TGCGCCAGCAGGGCCGGGACTGGTACCTACGAGCAGTACTTC.

The chain joins TRBV19 to TRBJ2-1, with 8 bases identical to TRBD2. The CDR3 covers 16 residues. Germline trimming cut 2 bases from V and 0 bases from J; bases unmatched to any gene: 3. Per germline, CDR1 LNHDA and CDR2 SQIVND (reference sequence). The CDR3 DNA is TGTGCCAGTAGTATACATAGCGGGAACTCCTACAATGAGCAGTTCTTC. Its translation is CASSIHSGNSYNEQFF.